This passage covers 13 T cell receptor beta chains from one sample sequenced in a study of control samples from healthy donors and cancer patients. Assay: immunoSEQ multiplex PCR; the TCRdb copy retains only in-frame clones and omits some. Of over 150,000 clones in the sample, more than 90% were seen once. The sample comprised blood. These receptors were taken from a woman aged 40 to 55 in good health.

This clone was seen just once. The chain recombines TRBV11-2 with TRBJ1-4; D gene unclear. Germline values: CDR1 SGHAT, CDR2 FQNNGV. There are 15 residues in the CDR3. Trimming left V 1 base short and J 1 base short, with 7 bases between. CDR3 DNA sequence: TGTGCCAGCAGCTTAGTTCCGCGAACTAATGAAAAACTGTTTTTT. Translating gives CASSLVPRTNEKLFF.

CDR3 coding DNA: TGCGCCAGCAGCCCCGGGACAGGGGCTTCCTATGGCTACACCTTC. Protein product: CASSPGTGASYGYTF. The chain joins TRBV5-1 to TRBJ1-2; 10 bases match TRBD1. The germline V gene encodes CDR1 SGHRS and CDR2 YFSETQ. Trimming took 4 bases from V and 4 from J; bases not matched to a gene: 7. CDR3 length: 15 amino acids.

The chain couples TRBV4-1 to TRBJ2-5, with D uncertain. V gave up 4 bases and J gave up 0 bases, with 12 bases separating them. Germline loops: CDR1 MGHRA, CDR2 YSYEKL. The CDR3 runs 15 residues. The CDR3 DNA reads TGCGCCAGCAGCCCACAGATGGGGTACCAAGAGACCCAGTACTTC. It is translated as CASSPQMGYQETQYF.

The chain employs TRBV7-2 and TRBJ2-3; maybe TRBD2 (6 bases). CDR1 and CDR2 (germline): SGHTA, FQGNSA. The CDR3 runs 16 residues. V was clipped by 4 bases and J by 2 bases, with 16 bases between them. DNA for the CDR3: TGTGCCAGCAGCTCCCGCGGGGTTGGATACACAGATACGCAGTATTTT. As protein: CASSSRGVGYTDTQYF.

The chain carries TRBV7-7 and TRBJ2-1; perhaps D is TRBD1 or TRBD2 (6 bases each). V was trimmed by 5 bases and J by 2 bases, leaving 13 bases between them. Germline loops: CDR1 SSHAT, CDR2 FNYEAQ (reference sequence). The CDR3 is made up of 15 amino acids. As DNA, the CDR3 is TGTGCCAGCAGCGAAGGGGGGTCCCCCTACAATGAGCAGTTCTTC. Protein: CASSEGGSPYNEQFF.

In its sample, this clone was seen once. The gene calls are TRBV6-5 and TRBJ1-2, with 9 bases identical to TRBD1. V lost 4 bases to trimming and J lost 11 bases; unmatched junction nucleotides: 8. Germline V gives CDR1 MNHEY, CDR2 SVGAGI. This CDR3 is 13 amino acids long. CDR3 residues: CASSSGQGALYTF. In nucleotides, the CDR3 is TGTGCCAGCAGTTCGGGACAGGGAGCGCTTTACACCTTC.

The chain is built from TRBV5-6 and TRBJ1-2, with 7 bases aligning to TRBD1. Germline CDR1 and CDR2: SGHDT and YYEEEE. V shed 4 bases, J shed 5 bases, and the junction held 8 bases outside the gene matches. The CDR3 has 14 residues. Here the CDR3 reads CASSRTTGDYGYTF. The CDR3 region has the DNA TGTGCCAGCAGCCGAACTACAGGGGATTATGGCTACACCTTC.

The V call is TRBV5-1, the J call TRBJ1-1; the match to TRBD1 covers 8 bases. Germline trimming cut 3 bases from V and 4 bases from J; bases unmatched to any gene: 5. Germline CDR1 reads SGHRS; CDR2 reads YFSETQ. This CDR3 has 14 residues. For the CDR3, the DNA is TGCGCCAGCAGCTCCCTCACAGGGGGCACTGAAGCTTTCTTT. Translation: CASSSLTGGTEAFF. Looking up the rest from reference TRBV5-1 and TRBJ1-1 gives the full variable domain: KAGVTQTPRYLIKTRGQQVTLSCSPISGHRSVSWYQQTPGQGLQFLFEYFSETQRNKGNFPGRFSGRQFSNSRSEMNVSTLELGDSALYLCASSSLTGGTEAFFGQGTRLTVV.

This chain joins TRBV2 and TRBJ1-3, with D tentatively TRBD1 (6 bases). V was pared by 1 base and J by 3 bases, with 13 bases between. Germline-derived CDR1 and CDR2 are SNHLY and FYNNEI. The CDR3 covers 16 residues. CDR3 amino acids: CASSEVGTRLGNTIYF. The CDR3 bases are TGTGCCAGCAGTGAAGTAGGGACAAGACTTGGAAACACCATATATTTT. The full variable domain, in which reference TRBV2 and TRBJ1-3 provide the parts outside the CDR3, is EPEVTQTPSHQVTQMGQEVILRCVPISNHLYFYWYRQILGQKVEFLVSFYNNEISEKSEIFDDQFSVERPDGSNFTLKIRSTKLEDSAMYFCASSEVGTRLGNTIYFGEGSWLTVV.

This rearrangement joins TRBV5-1 to TRBJ2-7; possibly TRBD1 for D (6 bases). V lost 3 bases and J 2 bases, leaving 15 bases between the germline ends. Germline-derived CDR1 and CDR2 are SGHRS and YFSETQ. The CDR3 covers 15 residues. The CDR3 DNA reads as TGCGCCAGCAGCTGGGACGGGACACAACCCTACGAGCAGTACTTC. As protein: CASSWDGTQPYEQYF.

The chain is built from TRBV18 and TRBJ1-2, with TRBD1 as a possible D gene (6 bases). Germline V gene lookup returns CDR1 KGHSH and CDR2 LQKENI. The V and J ends lost 2 bases and 4 bases respectively, with 17 bases between them. The CDR3 is 16 amino acids. The CDR3, as DNA: TGTGCCAGCTCACCAGGCTCGCGAGAGGGGGGCTATGGCTACACCTTC. Its protein product is CASSPGSREGGYGYTF.

The chain uses TRBV6-1 and TRBJ1-2; a weak D match, TRBD1 (6 bases). The germline V and J ends were trimmed by 8 bases and 1 base, with 11 bases remaining between them. Germline CDR1 reads MNHNS; CDR2 reads SASEGT. The CDR3 spans 13 residues. The CDR3 nucleotides read TGTGCCAGCCTGGACAGCCTTAACTATGGCTACACCTTC. Its protein product is CASLDSLNYGYTF.

The genes are TRBV21-1 and TRBJ2-4; TRBD2 is the table's D call and was not checked against the DNA. TRBV21-1 is recorded as a pseudogene. The CDR3 covers 16 residues. CDR3 DNA sequence: TGTGCCAGCAGCAAAGTGAAGCGGTTGGCCAAAAACATTCAGTACTTC. This gives the protein CASSKVKRLAKNIQYF.